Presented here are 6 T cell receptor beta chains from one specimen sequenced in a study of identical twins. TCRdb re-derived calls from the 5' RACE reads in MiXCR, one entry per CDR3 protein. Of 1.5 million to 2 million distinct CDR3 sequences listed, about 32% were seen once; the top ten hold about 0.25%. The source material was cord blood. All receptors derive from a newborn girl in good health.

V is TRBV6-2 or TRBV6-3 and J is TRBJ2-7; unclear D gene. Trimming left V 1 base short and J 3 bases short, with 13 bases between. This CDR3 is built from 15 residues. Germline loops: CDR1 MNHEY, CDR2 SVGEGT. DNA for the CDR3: TGTGCCAGCAGTTACTACAGCCGAGTCGTCTACGAGCAGTACTTC. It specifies CASSYYSRVVYEQYF.

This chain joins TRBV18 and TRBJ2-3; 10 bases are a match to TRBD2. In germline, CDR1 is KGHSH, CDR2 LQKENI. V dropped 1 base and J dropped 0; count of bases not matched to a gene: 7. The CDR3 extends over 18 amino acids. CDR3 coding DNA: TGTGCCAGCTCACCACAGGCTAGCGGGGGCCTTAGCACAGATACGCAGTATTTT. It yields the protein CASSPQASGGLSTDTQYF.

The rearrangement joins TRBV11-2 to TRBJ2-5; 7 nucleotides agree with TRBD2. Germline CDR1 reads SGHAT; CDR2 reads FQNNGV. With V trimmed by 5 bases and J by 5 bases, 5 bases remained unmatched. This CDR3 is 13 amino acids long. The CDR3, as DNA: TGTGCCAGCAGCCTAGCGGAGTGGGAGACCCAGTACTTC. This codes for CASSLAEWETQYF.

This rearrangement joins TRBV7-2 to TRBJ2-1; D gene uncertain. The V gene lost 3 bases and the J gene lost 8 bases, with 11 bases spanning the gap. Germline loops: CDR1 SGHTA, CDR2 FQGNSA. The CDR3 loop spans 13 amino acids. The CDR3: CASSLFRRDEQFF. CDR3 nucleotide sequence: TGTGCCAGCAGCTTGTTTAGACGAGATGAGCAGTTCTTC.

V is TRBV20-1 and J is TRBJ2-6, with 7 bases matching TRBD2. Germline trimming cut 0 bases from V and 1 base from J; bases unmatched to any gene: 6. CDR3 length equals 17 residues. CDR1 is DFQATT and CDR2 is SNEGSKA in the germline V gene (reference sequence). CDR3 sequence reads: CSARDLRGSSGANVLTF. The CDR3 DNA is TGCAGTGCTAGAGATCTGCGGGGGAGTTCTGGGGCCAACGTCCTGACTTTC.

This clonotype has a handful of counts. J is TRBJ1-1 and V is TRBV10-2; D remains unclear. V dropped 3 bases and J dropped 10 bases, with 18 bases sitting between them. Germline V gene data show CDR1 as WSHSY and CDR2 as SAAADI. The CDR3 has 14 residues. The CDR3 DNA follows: TGCGCCAGCAGTGACCCAAAGCGGGGTTTTGGAGCTTTCTTT. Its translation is CASSDPKRGFGAFF.